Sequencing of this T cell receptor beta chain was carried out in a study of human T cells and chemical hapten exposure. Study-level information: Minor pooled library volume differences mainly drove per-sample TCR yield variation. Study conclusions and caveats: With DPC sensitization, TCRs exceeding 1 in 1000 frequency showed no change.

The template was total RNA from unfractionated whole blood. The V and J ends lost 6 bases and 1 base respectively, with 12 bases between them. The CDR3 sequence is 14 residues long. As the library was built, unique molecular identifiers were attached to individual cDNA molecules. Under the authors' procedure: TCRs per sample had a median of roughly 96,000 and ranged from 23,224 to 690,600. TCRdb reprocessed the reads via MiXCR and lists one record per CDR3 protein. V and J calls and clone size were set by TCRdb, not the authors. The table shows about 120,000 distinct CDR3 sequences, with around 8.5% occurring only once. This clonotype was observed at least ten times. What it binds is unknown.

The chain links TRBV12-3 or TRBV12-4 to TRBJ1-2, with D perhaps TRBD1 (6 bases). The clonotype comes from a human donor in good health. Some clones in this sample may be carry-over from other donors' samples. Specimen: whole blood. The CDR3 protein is CASRHQDSNYGYTF. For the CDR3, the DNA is TGTGCCAGCAGGCACCAGGACAGTAACTATGGCTACACCTTC.